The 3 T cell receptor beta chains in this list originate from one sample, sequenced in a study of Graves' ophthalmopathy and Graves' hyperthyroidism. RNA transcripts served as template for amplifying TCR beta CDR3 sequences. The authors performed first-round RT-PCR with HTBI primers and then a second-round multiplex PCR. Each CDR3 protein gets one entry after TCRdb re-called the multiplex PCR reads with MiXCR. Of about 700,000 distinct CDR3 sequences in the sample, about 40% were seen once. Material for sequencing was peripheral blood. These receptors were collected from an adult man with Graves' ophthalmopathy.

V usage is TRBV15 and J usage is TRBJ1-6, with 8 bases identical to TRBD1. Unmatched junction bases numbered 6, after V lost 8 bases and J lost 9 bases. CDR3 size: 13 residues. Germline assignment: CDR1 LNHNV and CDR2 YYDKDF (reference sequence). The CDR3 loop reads CATGQGGGSPLHF. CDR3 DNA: TGTGCCACCGGACAGGGCGGCGGTTCACCCCTCCACTTT.

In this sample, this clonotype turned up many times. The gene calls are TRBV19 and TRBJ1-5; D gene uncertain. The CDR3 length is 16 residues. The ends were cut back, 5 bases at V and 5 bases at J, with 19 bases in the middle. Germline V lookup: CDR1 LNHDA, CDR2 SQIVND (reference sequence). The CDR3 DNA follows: TGTGCCAGTAGTGTGGACCCCCCCGGGAACGATCAGCCCCAGCATTTT. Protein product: CASSVDPPGNDQPQHF. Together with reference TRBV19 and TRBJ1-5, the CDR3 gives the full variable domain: DGGITQSPKYLFRKEGQNVTLSCEQNLNHDAMYWYRQDPGQGLRLIYYSQIVNDFQKGDIAEGYSVSREKKESFPLTVTSAQKNPTAFYLCASSVDPPGNDQPQHFGDGTRLSIL.

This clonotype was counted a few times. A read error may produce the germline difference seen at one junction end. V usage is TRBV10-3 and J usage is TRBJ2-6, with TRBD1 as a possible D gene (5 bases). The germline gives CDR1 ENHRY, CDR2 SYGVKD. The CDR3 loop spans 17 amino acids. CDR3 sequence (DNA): TGTGCCAGCAGTTACTCCAGACAGAGCTCTGGGGCCAACGTCCTGACTTTC. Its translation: CASSYSRQSSGANVLTF.